The 21 T cell receptor beta chains below all came from one sample that was sequenced in a study of T cells in Graves' hyperthyroidism and ophthalmopathy. Amplified TCR beta CDR3 regions came from RNA transcripts. First-round RT-PCR of the TCR CDR3 relied on the HTBI primer set. TCRdb re-called the multiplex PCR reads with MiXCR, one entry per CDR3 protein. The table includes roughly 420,000 distinct CDR3 sequences, roughly 13% detected once. Sequenced sample: blood. The receptors were gathered from a woman under 30 with Graves' hyperthyroidism.

This clonotype showed up many times. J is TRBJ2-7 and V is TRBV11-2, with TRBD2 matching 9 bases. J was trimmed by 4 bases and V by 5 bases; bases with no gene match: 9. Germline V gene data show CDR1 as SGHAT and CDR2 as FQNNGV. The CDR3 contains 15 residues. The DNA of the CDR3 is TGTGCCAGCAGCCGCGGGGCTAGCGGGACTTACGAGCAGTACTTC. It translates to CASSRGASGTYEQYF.

This clonotype was found many times. This sequence joins TRBV19 and TRBJ2-1, with D possibly matching TRBD1 (6 bases). Trimming removed 5 bases at V and 7 bases at J, with 15 bases between. The CDR3 runs to 14 residues. Germline CDR1 LNHDA, CDR2 SQIVND (reference sequence). The CDR3 DNA reads as TGTGCCAGTAGTTCCGGACGGACAGTGAATGAGCAGTTCTTC. Protein: CASSSGRTVNEQFF. Drawing the rest from reference TRBV19 and TRBJ2-1, the complete variable domain is DGGITQSPKYLFRKEGQNVTLSCEQNLNHDAMYWYRQDPGQGLRLIYYSQIVNDFQKGDIAEGYSVSREKKESFPLTVTSAQKNPTAFYLCASSSGRTVNEQFFGPGTRLTVL.

The chain couples TRBV28 to TRBJ2-7, with D unresolved. Germline CDR1 MDHEN, CDR2 SYDVKM. V was pared by 4 bases and J by 0 bases, with 10 bases between. This CDR3 has 14 residues. The DNA of the CDR3 is TGTGCCAGCAGTTACCAAAAACACTCCTACGAGCAGTACTTC. As protein: CASSYQKHSYEQYF.

This clonotype has a count of ten or more. The V and J genes are TRBV2 and TRBJ1-1, with D perhaps TRBD1 (5 bases). Germline loops: CDR1 SNHLY, CDR2 FYNNEI. V shed 4 bases and J shed 1 base, with 13 bases lying between them. This CDR3 is 15 amino acids long. CDR3 nucleotide sequence: TGTGCCAGCAGTGTAGACAGTGGCGCGAACACTGAAGCTTTCTTT. This sequence encodes CASSVDSGANTEAFF. Full variable domain (outside the CDR3, taken from reference TRBV2 and TRBJ1-1): EPEVTQTPSHQVTQMGQEVILRCVPISNHLYFYWYRQILGQKVEFLVSFYNNEISEKSEIFDDQFSVERPDGSNFTLKIRSTKLEDSAMYFCASSVDSGANTEAFFGQGTRLTVV.

The V call is TRBV9, the J call TRBJ2-1, with 7 bases fitting TRBD2. CDR1 SGDLS and CDR2 YYNGEE come from the germline V gene. Trimming removed 0 bases from V and 9 bases from J; junction bases left unmatched: 6. This CDR3 contains 14 residues. CDR3 nucleotide sequence: TGTGCCAGCAGCGTAGAAGCGGGGCTGGGTGAGCAGTTCTTC. Translated: CASSVEAGLGEQFF.

This clonotype was seen only a few times. The chain couples TRBV15 to TRBJ2-3; tentative D call: TRBD1 (6 bases). Germline V gives CDR1 LNHNV, CDR2 YYDKDF (reference sequence). Trimming removed 4 bases at V and 5 bases at J, with 13 bases between. CDR3 length: 14 residues. The CDR3 here is CATSKTGPKDTQYF. The CDR3 region has the DNA TGTGCCACCAGCAAAACAGGGCCGAAAGATACGCAGTATTTT.

The chain carries TRBV2 and TRBJ2-7; D call uncertain. V shed 6 bases and J shed 3 bases, with 12 bases lying between them. The CDR3 totals 13 residues. The V gene's germline CDR1 is SNHLY and CDR2 FYNNEI. The CDR3 DNA sequence: TGTGCCAGCAGAGAATGGATGGGCTACGAGCAGTACTTC. It translates to CASREWMGYEQYF.

This clonotype was picked up a small number of times. The V gene is TRBV12-3 or TRBV12-4, the J gene TRBJ2-5; TRBD2 aligns across 12 bases. The trim removed 5 bases at V and 2 bases at J, leaving 3 bases unmatched. The CDR3 extends over 15 amino acids. CDR3 bases: TGTGCCAGCAGTATCGGGACTAGCGGGCAAGAGACCCAGTACTTC. Its translation is CASSIGTSGQETQYF.

This clonotype appeared many times. The chain combines TRBV11-1 with TRBJ2-5, with 11 bases aligning to TRBD2. Per germline, CDR1 SGHAT and CDR2 FQDESV (reference sequence). J was trimmed by 1 base and V by 5 bases; bases with no gene match: 6. This CDR3 has 16 amino acids. The CDR3 coding sequence is TGTGCCAGCAGCCCCGGACTAGCGGGTCGCCAAGAGACCCAGTACTTC. Protein product: CASSPGLAGRQETQYF.

The table lists this clonotype with many counts. The chain is built from TRBV12-3 or TRBV12-4 and TRBJ1-5, with D unclear. The CDR3 sequence is 13 residues long. V gave up 3 bases and J gave up 2 bases, with 5 bases separating them. CDR3 protein: CASSFWGNQPQHF. The CDR3, as DNA: TGTGCCAGCAGTTTCTGGGGCAATCAGCCCCAGCATTTT.

The sample holds a few counts of this clonotype. The chain has TRBV7-6 and TRBJ2-5; D gene uncertain. Germline values: CDR1 SGHVS, CDR2 FNYEAQ. V was pared by 3 bases and J by 9 bases, with 14 bases between. CDR3 length equals 13 residues. The CDR3 reads CASSLDRRPPQYF. CDR3 bases: TGTGCCAGCAGCTTGGACCGTCGTCCCCCCCAGTACTTC.

The table lists this clonotype with many counts. The gene calls are TRBV5-5 and TRBJ2-1, with D unresolved. The CDR3 is 15 amino acids. The germline gives CDR1 SGHKS, CDR2 YYEKEE (reference sequence). The ends were cut back, 4 bases at V and 8 bases at J, with 19 bases in the middle. The CDR3 DNA reads TGTGCCAGCAGCGAGAACTCCCTTCGGACCCATGAGCAGTTCTTC. Protein: CASSENSLRTHEQFF.

This clonotype appeared many times. CDR3 residues: CASSNPGQYEQYF. CDR3 bases: TGTGCCAGCAGCAATCCGGGACAGTACGAGCAGTACTTC. The chain employs TRBV28 and TRBJ2-7; 7 positions agree with TRBD1. Per the germline V gene, CDR1 is MDHEN and CDR2 is SYDVKM. Trimming at V came to 6 bases and at J to 4 bases, leaving 6 bases not matched to a gene. This CDR3 has 13 amino acids.

There are a few counts of this clonotype. A much larger clone sits a single nucleotide away, making a read error possible. The chain joins TRBV3-1 to TRBJ2-7; TRBD2 matches at 15 bases. With 8 bases clipped from V and 7 bases from J, the junction kept 9 bases outside the gene matches. The CDR3 consists of 15 residues. Germline CDR1 is LGHDT and CDR2 is YNNKEL (reference sequence). The CDR3 region is CASGNSGTSGREQYF. CDR3 DNA sequence: TGTGCCAGCGGCAACTCCGGGACTAGCGGGAGGGAGCAGTACTTC.

This chain links TRBV5-1 with TRBJ2-3, with D possibly matching TRBD2 (6 bases). The CDR3 length is 14 residues. V shed 4 bases and J shed 4 bases, with 13 bases lying between them. The V gene's germline CDR1 is SGHRS and CDR2 YFSETQ. The DNA for the CDR3 is TGCGCCAGCAGCGAGGAGGGGAGTCCAGATACGCAGTATTTT. It specifies CASSEEGSPDTQYF.

This clonotype was seen a handful of times. CDR3 nucleotides: TGCGCCAGCAGTCCCGTTGGGGCTCGCAATGAAAAACTGTTTTTT. Residues: CASSPVGARNEKLFF. The genes are TRBV4-3 and TRBJ1-4; the D gene is possibly TRBD1 (5 bases). The CDR3 is 15 residues long. With 6 bases removed from V and 5 bases from J, the gap between germline ends came to 16 bases. Germline CDR1 is LGHNA and CDR2 is YSLEER.

This clonotype was observed at least ten times. The V call is TRBV6-1, the J call TRBJ1-2; unclear D gene. The length of the CDR3 is 16 residues. Germline lookup yields CDR1 MNHNS and CDR2 SASEGT. The V and J ends lost 1 base and 3 bases respectively, with 15 bases between them. This chain's CDR3 is CASSEVVRRKDYGYTF. Here the CDR3 DNA reads TGTGCCAGCAGTGAAGTTGTGAGGCGGAAGGACTATGGCTACACCTTC.

The chain carries TRBV20-1 and TRBJ2-7; 9 bases are shared with TRBD2. Germline CDR1 is DFQATT and CDR2 is SNEGSKA (reference sequence). The J segment lost 7 bases and the V segment lost 2 bases, leaving 3 bases of the junction unmatched. The CDR3 is made up of 12 amino acids. The CDR3 DNA follows: TGCAGTGCTAGACGAAGCGGGGGGGAGCAGTACTTC. This gives the protein CSARRSGGEQYF.

Ten or more counts support this clonotype. The rearrangement links TRBV7-2 to TRBJ1-5; D uncertain. V gave up 2 bases and J gave up 0 bases, with 8 bases separating them. CDR1 and CDR2 (germline): SGHTA, FQGNSA. The CDR3 runs 15 residues. The CDR3 reads CASSLPHYSNQPQHF. The CDR3 DNA is TGTGCCAGCAGCTTACCCCACTATAGCAATCAGCCCCAGCATTTT.

CDR3: CASTPRAGARNEKLFF. The CDR3 bases are TGTGCCAGTACCCCCCGGGCAGGGGCTAGAAATGAAAAACTGTTTTTT. This rearrangement joins TRBV27 to TRBJ1-4, with D maybe TRBD1 (6 bases). The CDR3 loop spans 16 amino acids. CDR1 is MNHEY and CDR2 is SMNVEV in the germline V gene (reference sequence). Trimming cost V 9 bases and J 5 bases, with 22 bases left between them. Based on the CDR3 plus reference TRBV27 and TRBJ1-4, the full variable domain is EAQVTQNPRYLITVTGKKLTVTCSQNMNHEYMSWYRQDPGLGLRQIYYSMNVEVTDKGDVPEGYKVSRKEKRNFPLILESPSPNQTSLYFCASTPRAGARNEKLFFGSGTQLSVL.

Ten or more counts support this clonotype. The chain links TRBV27 to TRBJ2-1, with 8 bases fitting TRBD1. There are 15 residues in the CDR3. With V trimmed by 6 bases and J by 2 bases, 6 bases remained unmatched. Germline-derived CDR1 and CDR2 are MNHEY and SMNVEV (reference sequence). The CDR3 protein is CASRSRQGTYNEQFF. The CDR3 DNA reads TGTGCCAGCAGATCCAGACAGGGGACCTACAATGAGCAGTTCTTC.